The clone carrying this TCR beta chain was seen only a few times. The target antigen is unknown. The sample comes from a study of vaccination effects on CD4 cells after COVID-19. V lost 4 bases and J 5 bases, leaving 15 bases between the germline ends. Germline V gene sequence: CDR1 SGHTS, CDR2 YDEGEE. CDR3 length equals 15 residues. Study-wide results and caveats: The post-vaccine spike-reactive clones of convalescents showed a predominance of new vaccine-induced clones.

Using immunoSEQ multiplex PCR, the repertoire was profiled, and TCRdb retains in-frame clones only, with some absent. Altogether around 46,000 clones are present, around 70% being singletons, with the ten largest covering roughly 29%. Within the ViraFEST assay, antigen-specific CD4+ T cells underwent expansion with viral peptide pools prior to sequencing. Culture lasted about nine days before CD4+ T cell isolation. Infection with SARS-CoV-2 occurred in the person between March and December 2020, and PCR confirmed it. Researchers reported culturing two million PBMC in each well, adding 8 to 10 IU/ml IL-2 and about 10 ug/ml peptides. A half-medium replacement with IL-2 medium was carried out on days 3 and 7.

The sequence was obtained from a human donor who had a prior SARS-CoV-2 infection. The sequenced sample was CD4+ T cells from PBMCs cultured with a peptide pool, obtained before COVID-19 vaccination. The chain couples TRBV5-8 to TRBJ1-4, with D tentatively TRBD1 (5 bases). This CDR3 reads CASSDPGLLNEKLFF. The CDR3 DNA follows: TGTGCCAGCAGCGATCCGGGACTCCTGAATGAAAAACTGTTTTTT.